This TCR beta chain comes out of a study of T cell responses to AZD1222 COVID-19 vaccine. For this clone: Antigen: not known.

Assay used: immunoSEQ multiplex PCR; TCRdb lists only in-frame clones, some missing. The table includes roughly 65,000 clones, approximately 87% detected once. Overall study results and limits: It should be noted that donors were predominantly white British and more often female, and clonal diversity was possibly underestimated. Of spike-specific TCRs, nearly half reportedly target regions left unmutated in variants. No repertoire was sampled before or during the peak T cell response, only after it.

Both about-4-week and about-12-week second-dose recipients were combined. The V gene lost 5 bases and the J gene lost 6 bases, with 20 bases spanning the gap. This CDR3 is built from 15 residues. Germline CDR1 and CDR2: SEHNR and FQNEAQ (reference sequence). The clonotype originates from an adult who received the AZD1222 COVID-19 vaccine. V gene TRBV7-9 combines with J gene TRBJ2-7; D uncertain. The source material was peripheral blood, sampled 28 days after the second AZD1222 dose. In nucleotides, the CDR3 is TGTGCCAGCAGCCTCAACAGCCGAGAGATATCCGAGCAGTACTTC. Its protein is CASSLNSREISEQYF.